This TCR beta chain appears in the sequencing data of a study of a mutant IDH1 vaccine in newly diagnosed glioma. About the study: Antecedent treatment encompassed radiotherapy, temozolomide, or their combination; the majority received both. In the visit schedule, V12 fell in week 35, while V13 fell in week 47.

Data came from immunoSEQ multiplex PCR; TCRdb stores just in-frame clones and leaves some out. The sample yields 25,000 to 30,000 clones, more than 65% seen once. About this clone itself: Its antigen is not known.

With 2 bases clipped from V and 7 bases from J, the junction kept 8 bases outside the gene matches. The CDR3 covers 15 residues. Germline V lookup: CDR1 MNHNY, CDR2 SVGAGI (reference sequence). Time point denoted: week 35, safety follow-up. In the vaccine, a single dose held 300 ug of the mutant IDH1 20-mer peptide, along with topical imiquimod. The vaccination schedule gave patients eight doses in weeks 1, 3, 5, 7, 11, 15, 19 and 23. The receptor was derived from a man aged 45 to 65 with glioma. This chain uses TRBV6-6 with TRBJ1-2; 9 bases fit TRBD1. Sequenced material: PBMCs, taken from a glioma patient whose treatment included an IDH1 peptide vaccine. As DNA, the CDR3 is TGTGCCAGCAGTTACCCTGCCGGGACAGGGTTTGGCTACACCTTC. It translates to CASSYPAGTGFGYTF.